This T cell receptor beta chain was profiled in a study of cytomegalovirus exposure and HLA in healthy donors. It was with 60 Vbeta and 13 Jbeta primers that the PCR ran. Sequenced by immunoSEQ multiplex PCR; TCRdb stores in-frame clones only, minus some. The table lists about 73,000 clones, about three quarters of them singletons. This CDR3 comprises 16 residues. Germline CDR1 is SGHRS and CDR2 is YFSETQ. The V end was cut by 2 bases, the J end by 0 bases, with 11 bases between. The source of this sequence is a male donor in good health and CMV-seronegative. This rearrangement joins TRBV5-1 to TRBJ2-2, with TRBD2 as a possible D gene (5 bases). Sample: PBMCs. As DNA, the CDR3 is TGCGCCAGCAGCTTTACCGGGAAGACGAACACCGGGGAGCTGTTTTTT. Amino acids: CASSFTGKTNTGELFF.